The T cell receptor beta chain under discussion was sequenced for a study of regulatory T cells in long-lasting Graves disease. Time point denoted: newly diagnosed GD, antithyroid drugs for less than 3 months. From RNA extracted from PBMCs, the TCR library was made. iRepertoire HTBI primers and Arm-PCR of CDR3 regions built TCR beta libraries. TCRdb reprocessed the multiplex PCR reads with MiXCR, giving one entry per CDR3 protein. The table records 300,000 to 400,000 distinct CDR3 sequences, about a sixth of them present only once. The V segment lost 6 bases and the J segment 2 bases; nucleotides outside the gene matches: 8. This CDR3 is built from 15 residues. Per the germline V gene, CDR1 is SGHNT and CDR2 is YYREEE (reference sequence).

The chain is built from TRBV5-4 and TRBJ2-7; 10 nucleotides align to TRBD1. This TCR was sampled from a female donor with Graves disease. Sequencing was performed on peripheral blood mononuclear cells (PBMCs), taken at new diagnosis, from a patient treated with antithyroid drugs. The CDR3 DNA sequence: TGTGCCAGCAAGACAGGGGGCGTAGACGCCTACGAGCAGTACTTC. Amino acid sequence: CASKTGGVDAYEQYF.